This is a list of T cell receptor beta chains from one sample in a study of T cell repertoires in ileal Crohn's disease. Sequenced by immunoSEQ multiplex PCR; TCRdb stores in-frame clones only, minus some. The table shows fewer than 5,000 clones, with roughly 80% occurring only once. What was sequenced was ileal tissue. The receptor set was obtained from an adult with Crohn's disease. CDR3s include the opening cysteine and the closing phenylalanine or tryptophan. Each record gives: CDR3 length, clone size, V gene, J gene, D gene, CDR3 protein, CDR3 DNA. A D gene is named only where the DNA matches it firmly. Size is omitted from some rows. Given values are once, few, many or a class for expanded clones.

>15|.|TRBV25-1|TRBJ2-3|.
CASSEARESTDTQYF
TGTGCCAGCAGTGAAGCCAGGGAAAGCACAGATACGCAGTATTTT
>15|.|TRBV5-6|TRBJ2-5|.
CASSLMASFGETQYF
TGTGCCAGCAGCTTGATGGCGTCTTTCGGGGAGACCCAGTACTTC
>13|.|TRBV5-8|TRBJ1-4|.
CASSLVEREKLFF
TGTGCCAGCAGCTTGGTGGAGCGTGAAAAACTGTTTTTT
>13|.|TRBV10-1|TRBJ1-1|TRBD1
CASSEFWDREAFF
TGCGCCAGCAGTGAATTTTGGGACAGGGAAGCTTTCTTT
>12|.|TRBV13|TRBJ1-2|.
CASSSGVEGYTF
TGTGCCAGCAGCTCCGGGGTAGAGGGCTACACCTTC
>13|.|TRBV18|TRBJ1-2|TRBD1
CASSPRQGYGYTF
TGTGCCAGCTCACCGCGACAGGGCTATGGCTACACCTTC
>12|.|TRBV7-6|TRBJ2-2|.
CASSLSTGELFF
TGTGCCAGCAGCCTTTCTACCGGGGAGCTGTTTTTT
>16|.|TRBV19|TRBJ2-3|TRBD2
CASSLASGASTDTQYF
TGTGCCAGTAGTCTGGCTAGCGGGGCTAGCACAGATACGCAGTATTTT
>13|.|TRBV6-6|TRBJ1-2|.
CASSPRGRYGYTF
TGTGCCAGCAGTCCAAGAGGGAGGTATGGCTACACCTTC
>13|few|TRBV7-8|TRBJ1-1|.
CASSLQGSTEAFF
TGTGCCAGCAGCTTGCAGGGTAGCACTGAAGCTTTCTTT
>13|once|TRBV11-3|TRBJ1-1|TRBD1
CASSLTGGTEAFF
TGTGCCAGCAGCTTGACAGGGGGCACTGAAGCTTTCTTT
>11|.|TRBV6-1|TRBJ2-1|.
CASKLNNEQFF
TGTGCCAGCAAGCTAAACAATGAGCAGTTCTTC
>16|.|TRBV18|TRBJ2-5|.
CASSPPGSTRKETQYF
TGTGCCAGCTCACCACCGGGCAGCACCCGTAAAGAGACCCAGTACTTC
>13|.|TRBV6-4|TRBJ2-6|.
CASGGSGANVLTF
TGTGCCAGCGGGGGGTCTGGGGCCAACGTCCTGACTTTC
>15|.|TRBV6-6|TRBJ1-5|.
CASSYNKYSNQPQHF
TGTGCCAGCAGTTACAACAAATATAGCAATCAGCCCCAGCATTTT
>16|once|TRBV29-1|TRBJ2-7|TRBD1
CSVTRIGTAIRYEQYF
TGCAGCGTTACCAGAATCGGGACAGCCATCCGCTACGAGCAGTACTTC
>15|.|TRBV18|TRBJ1-6|TRBD1
CASSPQTGINSPLHF
TGTGCCAGCTCACCACAGACAGGGATTAATTCACCCCTCCACTTT
>16|few|TRBV4-1|TRBJ1-3|TRBD1
CASSHETGGYGNTIYF
TGCGCCAGCAGCCACGAGACAGGGGGCTATGGAAACACCATATATTTT
>14|.|TRBV7-9|TRBJ1-2|.
CASSPSGGDRGYTF
TGTGCCAGCAGCCCCTCCGGAGGCGATAGGGGCTACACCTTC
>14|.|TRBV6-1|TRBJ2-3|.
CASSERGGRDTQYF
TGTGCCAGCAGTGAGAGGGGGGGCAGGGATACGCAGTATTTT
>17|.|TRBV9|TRBJ1-3|TRBD1
CASSPYWTGGGGNTIYF
TGTGCCAGCAGCCCCTACTGGACAGGGGGTGGTGGAAACACCATATATTTT
>14|.|TRBV2|TRBJ2-7|TRBD2
CASDGGDSSYEQYF
TGTGCCAGCGACGGGGGGGATTCCTCCTACGAGCAGTACTTC
>13|.|TRBV6-1|TRBJ1-1|.
CASTTLGLTEAFF
TGTGCCAGCACCACCCTCGGGTTAACTGAAGCTTTCTTT
>12|.|TRBV7-9|TRBJ1-2|.
CAGAGSDYGYTF
TGTGCCGGGGCGGGGAGCGACTATGGCTACACCTTC
>19|.|TRBV28|TRBJ2-7|TRBD1
CASSLSITWDRVSSYEQYF
TGTGCCAGCAGTTTATCTATTACTTGGGACAGAGTTTCCTCCTACGAGCAGTACTTC
>13|.|TRBV12-5|TRBJ1-1|.
CASGLEGNTEAFF
TGTGCTAGTGGTTTAGAGGGGAACACTGAAGCTTTCTTT
>14|.|TRBV10-2|TRBJ2-1|TRBD2
CASGGLATNNEQFF
TGCGCCAGCGGGGGACTAGCTACCAACAATGAGCAGTTCTTC
>13|once|TRBV6-6|TRBJ1-2|.
CASSSPRGAGYTF
TGTGCCAGCAGTTCCCCCAGGGGAGCTGGCTACACCTTC
>14|.|TRBV6-1|TRBJ1-1|.
CASSRERENTEAFF
TGTGCCAGCAGTCGGGAGAGGGAGAACACTGAAGCTTTCTTT
>14|.|TRBV2|TRBJ2-3|TRBD2
CASRWRGGGDTQYF
TGTGCCAGCAGGTGGCGGGGGGGCGGAGATACGCAGTATTTT
>14|once|TRBV28|TRBJ2-7|.
CASSQPPGSYEQYF
TGTGCCAGCAGCCAACCACCCGGCTCCTACGAGCAGTACTTC
>15|.|TRBV19|TRBJ2-1|.
CASRGGAATNNEQFF
TGTGCCAGTAGGGGGGGGGCAGCGACAAACAATGAGCAGTTCTTC
>14|.|TRBV7-9|TRBJ2-7|TRBD1
CASSLVDRGYEQYF
TGTGCCAGCAGCTTAGTCGACAGGGGCTACGAGCAGTACTTC
>16|.|TRBV29-1|TRBJ1-3|TRBD1
CSVEEAGGTPGNTIYF
TGCAGCGTTGAAGAGGCAGGGGGTACTCCTGGAAACACCATATATTTT
>14|.|TRBV2|TRBJ1-5|.
CASSSGGGYQPQHF
TGTGCCAGCAGCAGCGGAGGAGGGTATCAGCCCCAGCATTTT
>13|.|TRBV10-1|TRBJ1-2|.
CASSEGGSYGYTF
TGCGCCAGCAGTGAGGGCGGCTCCTATGGCTACACCTTC
>18|.|TRBV12-5|TRBJ2-7|TRBD1
CASGRSGQGGMISYEQYF
TGTGCTAGTGGCCGATCCGGACAGGGGGGAATGATATCCTACGAGCAGTACTTC
>14|.|TRBV2|TRBJ2-5|.
CASSEAGRAETQYF
TGTGCCAGCAGTGAAGCGGGCAGGGCAGAGACCCAGTACTTC
>15|.|TRBV27|TRBJ1-3|.
CASSPRRATGNTIYF
TGTGCCAGCAGCCCTAGGAGGGCTACTGGAAACACCATATATTTT
>13|once|TRBV5-8|TRBJ2-7|.
CASSRLGTYEQYF
TGTGCCAGCAGCCGGTTGGGGACTTACGAGCAGTACTTC